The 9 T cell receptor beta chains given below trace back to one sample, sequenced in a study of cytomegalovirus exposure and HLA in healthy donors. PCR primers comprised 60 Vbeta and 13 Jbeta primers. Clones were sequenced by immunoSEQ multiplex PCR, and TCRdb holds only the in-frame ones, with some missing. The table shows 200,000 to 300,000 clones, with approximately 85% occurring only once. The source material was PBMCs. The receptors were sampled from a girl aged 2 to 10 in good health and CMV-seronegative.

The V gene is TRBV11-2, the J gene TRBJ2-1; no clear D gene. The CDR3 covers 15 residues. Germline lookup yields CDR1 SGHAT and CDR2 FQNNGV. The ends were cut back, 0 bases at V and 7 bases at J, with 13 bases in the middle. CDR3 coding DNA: TGTGCCAGCAGCTTAGACCTAGTCACCGGGAATGAGCAGTTCTTC. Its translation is CASSLDLVTGNEQFF. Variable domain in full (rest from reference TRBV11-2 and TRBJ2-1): EAGVAQSPRYKIIEKRQSVAFWCNPISGHATLYWYQQILGQGPKLLIQFQNNGVVDDSQLPKDRFSAERLKGVDSTLKIQPAKLEDSAVYLCASSLDLVTGNEQFFGPGTRLTVL.

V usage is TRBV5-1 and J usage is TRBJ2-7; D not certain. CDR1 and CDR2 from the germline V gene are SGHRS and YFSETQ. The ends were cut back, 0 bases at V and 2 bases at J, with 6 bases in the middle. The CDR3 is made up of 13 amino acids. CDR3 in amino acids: CASSLVLAYEQYF. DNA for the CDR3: TGCGCCAGCAGCTTGGTTCTAGCCTACGAGCAGTACTTC.

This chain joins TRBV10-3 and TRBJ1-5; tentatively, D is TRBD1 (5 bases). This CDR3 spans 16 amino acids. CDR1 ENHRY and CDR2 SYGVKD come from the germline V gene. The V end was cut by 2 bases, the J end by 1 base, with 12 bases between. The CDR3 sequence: CAISEQGRASNQPQHF. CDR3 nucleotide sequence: TGTGCCATCAGTGAGCAGGGTAGGGCGAGCAATCAGCCCCAGCATTTT.

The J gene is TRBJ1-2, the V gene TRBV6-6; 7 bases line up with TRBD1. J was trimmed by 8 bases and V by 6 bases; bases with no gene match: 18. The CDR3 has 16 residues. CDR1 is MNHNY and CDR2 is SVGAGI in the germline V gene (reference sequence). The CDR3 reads CASRNTLGTALLGYTF. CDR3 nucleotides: TGTGCCAGCAGGAACACGCTTGGGACAGCTCTTTTAGGCTACACCTTC.

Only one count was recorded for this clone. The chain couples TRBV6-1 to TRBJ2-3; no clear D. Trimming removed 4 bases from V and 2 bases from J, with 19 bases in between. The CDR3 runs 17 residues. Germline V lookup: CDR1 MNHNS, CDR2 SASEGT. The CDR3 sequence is CASSVPKSAVYTDTQYF. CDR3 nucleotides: TGTGCCAGCAGTGTCCCCAAGTCGGCGGTTTACACAGATACGCAGTATTTT.

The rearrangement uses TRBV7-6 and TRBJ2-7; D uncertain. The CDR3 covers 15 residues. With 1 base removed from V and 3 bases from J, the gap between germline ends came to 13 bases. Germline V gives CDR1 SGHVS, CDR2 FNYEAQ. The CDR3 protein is CASSLEARLNYEQYF. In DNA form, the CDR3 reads TGTGCCAGCAGCTTAGAGGCGCGGCTGAACTACGAGCAGTACTTC.

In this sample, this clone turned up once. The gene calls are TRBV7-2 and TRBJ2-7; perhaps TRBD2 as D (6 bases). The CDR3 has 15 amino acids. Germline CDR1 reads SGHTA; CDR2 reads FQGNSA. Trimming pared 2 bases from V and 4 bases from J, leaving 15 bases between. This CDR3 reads CASSLSRDFHYEQYF. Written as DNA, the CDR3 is TGTGCCAGCAGCTTAAGCCGGGACTTCCATTACGAGCAGTACTTC.

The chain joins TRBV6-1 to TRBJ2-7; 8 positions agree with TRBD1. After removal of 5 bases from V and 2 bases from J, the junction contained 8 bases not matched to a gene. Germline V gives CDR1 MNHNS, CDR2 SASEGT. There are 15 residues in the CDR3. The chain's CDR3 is CASSNRGSGTYEQYF. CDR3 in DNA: TGTGCCAGCAGTAACAGGGGGTCCGGGACCTACGAGCAGTACTTC.

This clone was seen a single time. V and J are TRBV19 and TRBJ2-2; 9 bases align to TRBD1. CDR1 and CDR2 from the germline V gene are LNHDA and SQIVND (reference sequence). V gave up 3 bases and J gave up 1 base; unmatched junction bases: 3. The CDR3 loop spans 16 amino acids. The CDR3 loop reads CASSILDRGNTGELFF. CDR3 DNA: TGTGCCAGTAGTATCTTGGACAGGGGGAACACCGGGGAGCTGTTTTTT.